This T cell receptor beta chain was retrieved from a study of regulatory T cells in long-lasting Graves disease. The time point: newly diagnosed GD, antithyroid drugs for less than 3 months. PBMCs were the source of the RNA used for TCR sequencing. This clonotype was counted at least ten times. Arm-PCR of CDR3 regions with iRepertoire HTBI primers generated TCR beta libraries. Each CDR3 protein gets one entry after TCRdb re-called the multiplex PCR reads with MiXCR. This table has hundreds of thousands of distinct CDR3 sequences, roughly 15% appearing once. This sample was shared with a second study, whose subject was T cells in Graves' hyperthyroidism and ophthalmopathy.

The sample consisted of peripheral blood mononuclear cells (PBMCs), taken at new diagnosis, from a patient treated with antithyroid drugs. This TCR came from a woman aged 35-65 years with Graves disease.

Here the CDR3 reads CASSYSRGLGTEAFF. DNA of the CDR3: TGTGCCAGCAGTTATTCGAGGGGGCTGGGGACTGAAGCTTTCTTT. The chain couples TRBV6-5 to TRBJ1-1; 7 bases are shared with TRBD1. The CDR3 sequence is 15 residues long. The V gene's germline CDR1 is MNHEY and CDR2 SVGAGI. J gave up 5 bases and V 3 bases, and 9 bases lay outside the gene matches.